This passage covers 8 T cell receptor beta chains from one sample sequenced in a study of blood T cell repertoires in COVID-19. Method: immunoSEQ multiplex PCR; TCRdb's copy keeps in-frame clones and lacks some. Of some 140,000 clones in the sample, approximately 79% were seen once. The specimen sequenced was peripheral blood. Source of these receptors: a man in his fifties or sixties with acute or convalescent COVID-19.

The chain has TRBV6-5 and TRBJ2-7, with 7 bases matching TRBD1. The V gene end was trimmed by 6 bases and the J gene end by 3 bases; junction bases not matched to a gene: 5. The CDR3 contains 13 residues. CDR1 is MNHEY and CDR2 is SVGAGI in the germline V gene. The CDR3 DNA reads TGTGCCAGCAGGGGGGACAGCTTCTACGAGCAGTACTTC. Amino acids: CASRGDSFYEQYF.

This chain uses TRBV20-1 with TRBJ2-7, with 9 bases identical to TRBD1. Trimming removed 3 bases from V and 3 bases from J; junction bases left unmatched: 6. Germline CDR1 and CDR2: DFQATT and SNEGSKA (reference sequence). CDR3 length: 14 amino acids. The CDR3 reads CSASYDRGNYEQYF. The CDR3 DNA is TGCAGTGCTAGTTATGACAGGGGGAACTACGAGCAGTACTTC.

Comment on this clone: The junction and the germline gene differ at one end; a read error may be behind it. The chain has TRBV2 and TRBJ2-1; 7 nucleotides agree with TRBD2. CDR1 SNHLY and CDR2 FYNNEI come from the germline V gene. The CDR3 length is 11 residues. The CDR3 bases are TGTGCCAGCAGTGGACTAGCCCATCCTCTCTTC. Residues: CASSGLAHPLF.

This rearrangement joins TRBV15 to TRBJ2-3, with 10 bases matching TRBD1. Germline CDR1 reads LNHNV; CDR2 reads YYDKDF (reference sequence). The CDR3 has 15 amino acids. The ends lost 5 bases at V and 3 bases at J; junction bases unmatched: 5. DNA of the CDR3: TGTGCCACCAGCGACCGGGACAGGGGTACAGATACGCAGTATTTT. It translates to CATSDRDRGTDTQYF. The full variable domain, rest sourced from reference TRBV15 and TRBJ2-3, is DAMVIQNPRYQVTQFGKPVTLSCSQTLNHNVMYWYQQKSSQAPKLLFHYYDKDFNNEADTPDNFQSRRPNTSFCFLDIRSPGLGDTAMYLCATSDRDRGTDTQYFGPGTRLTVL.

V usage is TRBV5-8 and J usage is TRBJ2-5, with 7 nucleotides matching TRBD1. Germline-derived CDR1 and CDR2 are SGHTS and YDEGEE. With 4 bases clipped from V and 2 bases from J, the junction kept 5 bases outside the gene matches. The CDR3 loop spans 14 amino acids. The DNA for the CDR3 is TGTGCCAGCAGCGGGGACAGCCTACAAGAGACCCAGTACTTC. Translation gives CASSGDSLQETQYF.

A single count supports this clone. V usage is TRBV9 and J usage is TRBJ2-3, with a weak D call TRBD2 (6 bases). This CDR3 has 13 residues. Trimming stripped 5 bases from V and 8 bases from J, with 15 bases between. Germline loops: CDR1 SGDLS, CDR2 YYNGEE. CDR3 DNA sequence: TGTGCCAGCAGTCCCTCGGAGGGGTTTACGCAGTATTTT. Its translation: CASSPSEGFTQYF. The whole variable domain, remainder taken from reference TRBV9 and TRBJ2-3, is DSGVTQTPKHLITATGQRVTLRCSPRSGDLSVYWYQQSLDQGLQFLIQYYNGEERAKGNILERFSAQQFPDLHSELNLSSLELGDSALYFCASSPSEGFTQYFGPGTRLTVL.

The V and J genes are TRBV7-2 and TRBJ1-6; D uncertain. Germline lookup yields CDR1 SGHTA and CDR2 FQGNSA. Trimming cost V 0 bases and J 7 bases, with 10 bases left between them. The CDR3 consists of 15 residues. The CDR3 here is CASSLARPVNSPLHF. CDR3 sequence (DNA): TGTGCCAGCAGCTTAGCGCGGCCGGTCAATTCACCCCTCCACTTT. Combining the CDR3 with reference TRBV7-2 and TRBJ1-6 gives the whole variable domain GAGVSQSPSNKVTEKGKDVELRCDPISGHTALYWYRQSLGQGLEFLIYFQGNSAPDKSGLPSDRFSAERTGGSVSTLTIQRTQQEDSAVYLCASSLARPVNSPLHFGNGTRLTVT.

The CDR3 here is CASSTVPETEAFF. The DNA of the CDR3 is TGTGCCAGCAGCACGGTCCCCGAGACTGAAGCTTTCTTT. The rearrangement joins TRBV7-2 to TRBJ1-1; D call uncertain. This CDR3 region has 13 residues. CDR1 is SGHTA and CDR2 is FQGNSA in the germline V gene. V was trimmed by 5 bases and J by 5 bases, leaving 12 bases between them.